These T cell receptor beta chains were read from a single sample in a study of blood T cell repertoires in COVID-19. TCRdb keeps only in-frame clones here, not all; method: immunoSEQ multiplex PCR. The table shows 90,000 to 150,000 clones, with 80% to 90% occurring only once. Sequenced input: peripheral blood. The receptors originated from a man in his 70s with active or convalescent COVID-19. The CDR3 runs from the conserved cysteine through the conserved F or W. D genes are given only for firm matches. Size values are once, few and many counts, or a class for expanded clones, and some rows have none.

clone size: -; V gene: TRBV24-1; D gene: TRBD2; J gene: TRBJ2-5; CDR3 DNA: TGTGCCACCAGCACGTGGGAGGGCTACGGGGAGACCCAGTACTTC; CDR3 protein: CATSTWEGYGETQYF
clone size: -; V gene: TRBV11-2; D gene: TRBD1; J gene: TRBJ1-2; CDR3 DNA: TGTGCCAGCACCAGAGGACAGGGGGCGGCTGGCTACACCTTC; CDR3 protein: CASTRGQGAAGYTF
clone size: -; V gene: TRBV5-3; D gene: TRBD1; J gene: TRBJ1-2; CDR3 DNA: TGTGCCAGAAGCGGTATGACAGGGGGCTTTGATGGCTACACCTTC; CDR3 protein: CARSGMTGGFDGYTF
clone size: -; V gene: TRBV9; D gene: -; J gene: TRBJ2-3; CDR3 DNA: TGTGCCAGCAGCCCCGACAGGCCCACTAGCACAGATACGCAGTATTTT; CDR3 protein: CASSPDRPTSTDTQYF
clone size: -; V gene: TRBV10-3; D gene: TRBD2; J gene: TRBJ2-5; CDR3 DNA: TGTGCCATCAGTGAGGGGGGACTAGGGTGGGAGACCCAGTACTTC; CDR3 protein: CAISEGGLGWETQYF
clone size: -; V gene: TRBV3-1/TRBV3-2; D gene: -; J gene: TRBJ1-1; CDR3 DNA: TGTGCCAGCAGCCCGCACGACACCCAAAACACTGAAGCTTTCTTT; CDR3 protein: CASSPHDTQNTEAFF
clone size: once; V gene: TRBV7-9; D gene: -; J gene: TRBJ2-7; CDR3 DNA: TGTGCCAGCAGCTCCGGGCCGGGGGTTTCGTACGAGCAGTACTTC; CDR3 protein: CASSSGPGVSYEQYF
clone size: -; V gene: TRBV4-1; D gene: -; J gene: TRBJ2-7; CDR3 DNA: TGCGCCAGCAGCCAAGTGGACAGCTACGAGCAGTACTTC; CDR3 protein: CASSQVDSYEQYF
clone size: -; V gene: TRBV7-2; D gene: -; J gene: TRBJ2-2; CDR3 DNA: TGTGCCAGCAGCTTAATGCAGGGTTCAACCGGGGAGCTGTTTTTT; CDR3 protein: CASSLMQGSTGELFF
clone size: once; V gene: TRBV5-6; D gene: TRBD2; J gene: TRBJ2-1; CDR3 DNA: TGTGCCAGCAGGGTAGCGGGAGGATCCTACAATGAGCAGTTCTTC; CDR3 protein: CASRVAGGSYNEQFF
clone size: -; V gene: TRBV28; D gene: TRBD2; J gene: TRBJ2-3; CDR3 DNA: TGTGCCAGCAGTCCCTCATCCGGGACTACCCGGGGGGATACGCAGTATTTT; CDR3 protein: CASSPSSGTTRGDTQYF